The 28 T cell receptor beta chains below were found in one sample sequenced in a study of control samples from healthy donors and cancer patients. Clones were read by immunoSEQ multiplex PCR, and TCRdb kept only the in-frame ones, dropping some. The data show roughly 150,000 clones, roughly 93% seen once. The sample was blood. Receptors originate from a man younger than 35 in good health.

The V gene is TRBV20-1, the J gene TRBJ1-2, with no clear D. This CDR3 comprises 11 residues. Germline lookup yields CDR1 DFQATT and CDR2 SNEGSKA (reference sequence). Deletions cut 7 bases from V and 8 bases from J, with 14 bases between. DNA for the CDR3: TGCAGTGGCTTCACTGGGAGAGGCTACACCTTC. The encoded protein is CSGFTGRGYTF.

This chain joins TRBV6-5 and TRBJ2-5, with D possibly matching TRBD2 (6 bases). This CDR3 is 15 amino acids long. V shed 6 bases and J shed 2 bases, with 16 bases lying between them. CDR1 and CDR2 from the germline V gene are MNHEY and SVGAGI. The CDR3 here is CASSSPVSGQETQYF. Written as DNA, the CDR3 is TGTGCCAGCAGCTCCCCTGTTAGCGGACAAGAGACCCAGTACTTC.

This chain connects TRBV6-4 to TRBJ1-2; unclear D gene. The CDR3 is made up of 16 amino acids. Germline V gene sequence: CDR1 MRHNA, CDR2 SNTAGT. Trimming took off 6 bases at V and 2 bases at J, with 19 bases between the two ends. The CDR3 coding sequence is TGTGCCAGCAGCGCAACCGGGTCGGCTGGGAACTATGGCTACACCTTC. Residues: CASSATGSAGNYGYTF.

CDR3 coding DNA: TGTGCCAGCAGTTACGACATAGGGGTCTCTGGAAACACCATATATTTT. This gives the protein CASSYDIGVSGNTIYF. This chain connects TRBV6-6 to TRBJ1-3; D might be TRBD1 (5 bases). CDR3 length: 16 residues. V was trimmed by 2 bases and J by 0 bases, leaving 11 bases between them. Germline CDR1 reads MNHNY; CDR2 reads SVGAGI (reference sequence).

In this sample, this clone turned up once. The chain joins TRBV5-1 to TRBJ1-1, with 8 bases identical to TRBD1. Germline assignment: CDR1 SGHRS and CDR2 YFSETQ. This CDR3 spans 14 amino acids. The V segment lost 8 bases and the J segment 4 bases; nucleotides outside the gene matches: 10. The CDR3 coding sequence is TGCGCCAGAGAAGACAGGACAGGGCTCACTGAAGCTTTCTTT. Its protein product is CAREDRTGLTEAFF.

This clone appeared once. This chain uses TRBV10-2 with TRBJ2-3; D unclear. V lost 7 bases, J lost 2 bases, and 16 bases lay in between. Germline CDR1 WSHSY, CDR2 SAAADI. The CDR3 is 15 residues long. Here the CDR3 DNA reads TGCGCCAGCACCGATGATGGCGGCTACACAGATACGCAGTATTTT. This codes for CASTDDGGYTDTQYF.

The rearrangement links TRBV5-1 to TRBJ2-7, with TRBD2 matching 11 bases. Trimming took 0 bases from V and 6 from J; bases not matched to a gene: 8. Germline V gives CDR1 SGHRS, CDR2 YFSETQ. This CDR3 has 16 amino acids. Here the CDR3 reads CASSLAGSSGGLEQYF. In DNA form, the CDR3 reads TGCGCCAGCAGCTTGGCCGGGTCTAGCGGGGGGCTCGAGCAGTACTTC.

The chain is built from TRBV21-1 and TRBJ1-3; the DNA was not used to check the table's D call, TRBD1. TRBV21-1 is listed as a pseudogene. The CDR3 is 19 amino acids. The CDR3 bases are TGTGCCAGCATACTGGGGCCGGGACAGGGGGCCAGGAGTGGAAACACCATATATTTT. Its translation: CASILGPGQGARSGNTIYF.

This chain joins TRBV28 and TRBJ1-2; TRBD1 agrees at 8 bases. CDR1 and CDR2 (germline): MDHEN, SYDVKM. Unmatched junction bases numbered 13, after V lost 7 bases and J lost 9 bases. The CDR3 covers 14 residues. CDR3 nucleotides: TGTGCCAGCACCCTCTACCGGGGGACAGGCAGCTACACCTTC. It encodes CASTLYRGTGSYTF.

V gene TRBV20-1 combines with J gene TRBJ1-2; D might be TRBD1 (5 bases). The V gene lost 7 bases and the J gene lost 4 bases, with 7 bases spanning the gap. CDR3 size: 10 residues. Germline loops: CDR1 DFQATT, CDR2 SNEGSKA (reference sequence). In nucleotides, the CDR3 is TGCAGTGTGGGACGCTATGGCTACACCTTC. As protein: CSVGRYGYTF.

The chain recombines TRBV2 with TRBJ1-1, with 7 nucleotides matching TRBD1. V lost 10 bases to trimming and J lost 1 base; unmatched junction nucleotides: 9. The length of the CDR3 is 14 residues. Germline values: CDR1 SNHLY, CDR2 FYNNEI. CDR3 region: CATRMQGENTEAFF. The CDR3 DNA reads TGTGCCACGAGAATGCAGGGGGAGAACACTGAAGCTTTCTTT.

CDR3 region: CASSDRPSNEQFF. Written as DNA, the CDR3 is TGTGCCAGCAGTGACAGACCGAGCAATGAGCAGTTCTTC. The rearrangement links TRBV2 to TRBJ2-1, with unresolved D. Trimming cost V 3 bases and J 6 bases, with 9 bases left between them. This CDR3 is built from 13 residues. CDR1 and CDR2 from the germline V gene are SNHLY and FYNNEI.

The chain joins TRBV6-5 to TRBJ1-6; D unclear. This CDR3 has 15 residues. Germline CDR1 reads MNHEY; CDR2 reads SVGAGI. The ends were cut back, 6 bases at V and 9 bases at J, with 18 bases in the middle. This CDR3 is CASSPLSRGSSPLHF. CDR3 nucleotide sequence: TGTGCCAGCAGCCCCTTATCGCGGGGAAGTTCACCCCTCCACTTT.

This clone is a singleton in its sample. V is TRBV4-1 and J is TRBJ1-2; 8 nucleotides align to TRBD1. V lost 3 bases, J lost 6 bases, and 6 bases stayed unmatched. The CDR3 runs to 14 residues. Germline V gene data show CDR1 as MGHRA and CDR2 as YSYEKL. CDR3 region: CASSQTGEKNGYTF. CDR3 in DNA: TGCGCCAGCAGCCAGACAGGGGAAAAAAATGGCTACACCTTC.

The genes are TRBV2 and TRBJ2-2, with 7 nucleotides matching TRBD1. CDR1 SNHLY and CDR2 FYNNEI come from the germline V gene. The CDR3 is made up of 15 amino acids. Trimming at V came to 7 bases and at J to 1 base, leaving 6 bases not matched to a gene. The CDR3 DNA follows: TGTGCCAGCAACCCAAGGACAGGGAACACCGGGGAGCTGTTTTTT. Translating gives CASNPRTGNTGELFF.

This sequence joins TRBV6-2 or TRBV6-3 and TRBJ2-3; TRBD1 aligns across 7 bases. Trimming took 2 bases from V and 3 from J; bases not matched to a gene: 5. Per germline, CDR1 MNHEY and CDR2 SVGEGT. The CDR3 extends over 15 amino acids. CDR3 sequence reads: CASSYRGLRTDTQYF. The CDR3 DNA follows: TGTGCCAGCAGTTACAGGGGGCTTAGGACAGATACGCAGTATTTT.

In DNA, the CDR3 is TGTGCCAGCAGGACAGGGACTAACACCGGGGAGCTGTTTTTT. Encoded protein: CASRTGTNTGELFF. The chain uses TRBV6-6 and TRBJ2-2; possibly TRBD1 for D (7 bases). V was cut by 6 bases and J by 2 bases, with 10 bases left in between. Germline V lookup: CDR1 MNHNY, CDR2 SVGAGI (reference sequence). The CDR3 loop spans 14 amino acids.

This sequence joins TRBV19 and TRBJ2-1; TRBD1 matches 7 bases. The CDR3 extends over 15 amino acids. Trimming cost V 2 bases and J 5 bases; bases outside gene matches: 6. Germline V gene sequence: CDR1 LNHDA, CDR2 SQIVND (reference sequence). CDR3 loop: CASSIRTGVNNEQFF. The CDR3 DNA sequence: TGTGCCAGTAGTATACGGACAGGAGTAAACAATGAGCAGTTCTTC.

This chain connects TRBV24-1 to TRBJ1-5; D is undetermined. The ends were cut back, 7 bases at V and 5 bases at J, with 14 bases in the middle. The germline V gene encodes CDR1 KGHDR and CDR2 SFDVKD. The CDR3 loop spans 14 amino acids. The CDR3 protein is CATSGARTDQPQHF. As DNA, the CDR3 is TGTGCCACCAGCGGCGCTCGTACGGATCAGCCCCAGCATTTT.

This clone was picked up a small number of times. The V call is TRBV4-1, the J call TRBJ1-1, with D uncertain. Trimming removed 1 base from V and 4 bases from J, with 19 bases in between. This CDR3 has 17 amino acids. Germline V lookup: CDR1 MGHRA, CDR2 YSYEKL. This CDR3 is CASSQGGWPRGITEAFF. DNA for the CDR3: TGCGCCAGCAGCCAAGGGGGATGGCCTCGGGGAATCACTGAAGCTTTCTTT.

The V gene is TRBV6-6, the J gene TRBJ2-7; D perhaps matches TRBD1 (6 bases). Germline V CDR1 and CDR2: MNHNY, SVGAGI (reference sequence). This CDR3 is 14 amino acids long. The ends were cut back, 1 base at V and 3 bases at J, with 10 bases in the middle. This CDR3 reads CASSYFRTDYEQYF. For the CDR3, the DNA is TGTGCCAGCAGTTACTTCAGGACAGACTACGAGCAGTACTTC.

The rearrangement joins TRBV7-2 to TRBJ2-3, with D possibly matching TRBD2 (6 bases). Trimming shortened V by 5 bases and J by 1 base, and 13 bases separated the two germline ends. Germline CDR1 SGHTA, CDR2 FQGNSA. This CDR3 spans 15 amino acids. This CDR3 reads CASSLRTGGTDTQYF. The CDR3 DNA sequence: TGTGCCAGCAGCCTCAGGACGGGAGGCACAGATACGCAGTATTTT.

CDR3 region: CAIGLAGVNTGELFF. The CDR3 region has the DNA TGTGCCATCGGACTAGCGGGAGTTAACACCGGGGAGCTGTTTTTT. The chain carries TRBV28 and TRBJ2-2; 13 bases match TRBD2. Per germline, CDR1 MDHEN and CDR2 SYDVKM. J gave up 2 bases and V 10 bases, and 4 bases lay outside the gene matches. There are 15 residues in the CDR3.

V gene TRBV2 combines with J gene TRBJ1-1, with unresolved D. CDR1 and CDR2 from the germline V gene are SNHLY and FYNNEI. The CDR3 consists of 13 residues. With 6 bases removed from V and 1 base from J, the gap between germline ends came to 9 bases. CDR3 DNA sequence: TGTGCCAGCAGCACCGAAAGGAACACTGAAGCTTTCTTT. This translates into CASSTERNTEAFF.

CDR3 bases: TGTGCCAGCAGAAACGGTGGAGGAAGCACTGAAGCTTTCTTT. The encoded protein is CASRNGGGSTEAFF. The chain joins TRBV6-5 to TRBJ1-1; D is unresolved. With 6 bases removed from V and 4 bases from J, the gap between germline ends came to 15 bases. From germline, CDR1 is MNHEY and CDR2 SVGAGI. The CDR3 consists of 14 residues.

The chain is built from TRBV11-3 and TRBJ2-3; D may be TRBD2 (6 bases). In germline, CDR1 is SGHNT, CDR2 YENEEA. V was pared by 4 bases and J by 5 bases, with 16 bases between. The CDR3 sequence is 15 residues long. The CDR3 coding sequence is TGTGCCAGCAGCTCGGGCGGGGAAAGAAGAGATACGCAGTATTTT. Protein: CASSSGGERRDTQYF.

The chain links TRBV6-6 to TRBJ1-1; D ambiguous. The CDR3 consists of 16 residues. The germline V and J ends were trimmed by 5 bases and 2 bases, with 18 bases remaining between them. The germline CDR1 and CDR2 sequences are MNHNY and SVGAGI (reference sequence). CDR3: CASSTEPTGINTEAFF. DNA for the CDR3: TGTGCCAGCAGTACCGAACCTACGGGTATCAACACTGAAGCTTTCTTT.

The V call is TRBV6-2 or TRBV6-3, the J call TRBJ2-7, with a tentative D call TRBD2 (6 bases). The CDR3 has 13 residues. V was trimmed by 6 bases and J by 3 bases, leaving 12 bases between them. Germline-derived CDR1 and CDR2 are MNHEY and SVGEGT. The CDR3 region is CASSFPGVYEQYF. In DNA, the CDR3 is TGTGCCAGCAGCTTCCCGGGGGTCTACGAGCAGTACTTC.